The rows below give T cell receptor beta chains drawn from one sample of a study of OX40 agonist ivuxolimab in advanced cancers. Profiled with immunoSEQ multiplex PCR; TCRdb holds only in-frame clones, not every one. This sample has roughly 40,000 clones; more than 70% occur once, and the top ten carry 13%. The sample was CD4+ or CD8+ T cells sorted from blood, taken in a trial of the OX40 agonist ivuxolimab. The receptor set was obtained from an adult with an advanced solid tumor such as melanoma, head and neck, liver or kidney cancer. CDR3s include the opening cysteine and the closing phenylalanine or tryptophan. Each record gives: V gene, J gene, clone size, CDR3 protein. Some rows have no size entry. The others give once, few or many, or a class for an expanded clone.

v_gene: TRBV11-2
j_gene: TRBJ2-1
abundance: NA
CDR3aa: CASSRLGSSYNEQFF

v_gene: TRBV18
j_gene: TRBJ2-3
abundance: NA
CDR3aa: CASSPGRTRRGDTQYF

v_gene: TRBV6-1
j_gene: TRBJ2-2
abundance: NA
CDR3aa: CASSEGYRDRGRSTGELFF

v_gene: TRBV5-1
j_gene: TRBJ1-1
abundance: NA
CDR3aa: CASRAGVNTEAFF

v_gene: TRBV18
j_gene: TRBJ2-7
abundance: NA
CDR3aa: CASSDKAAYEQYF

v_gene: TRBV4-2
j_gene: TRBJ1-1
abundance: NA
CDR3aa: CASSQAHGYFF

v_gene: TRBV6-1
j_gene: TRBJ2-7
abundance: NA
CDR3aa: CASSEAGQGSYEQYF

v_gene: TRBV7-6
j_gene: TRBJ2-1
abundance: NA
CDR3aa: CASSTSGTWTDEQFF

v_gene: TRBV7-8
j_gene: TRBJ2-7
abundance: once
CDR3aa: CASSLLASGTFYEQYF

v_gene: TRBV29-1
j_gene: TRBJ2-7
abundance: NA
CDR3aa: CSVEGLAGVDEQYF

v_gene: TRBV7-9
j_gene: TRBJ2-7
abundance: NA
CDR3aa: CASSLNSYEQYF

v_gene: TRBV10-1
j_gene: TRBJ2-5
abundance: NA
CDR3aa: CASSESNRGVETQYF

v_gene: TRBV5-1
j_gene: TRBJ1-3
abundance: NA
CDR3aa: CASSFTAGNTIYF

v_gene: TRBV7-2
j_gene: TRBJ1-5
abundance: once
CDR3aa: CASSPRDRGSVSQPQHF

v_gene: TRBV18
j_gene: TRBJ1-5
abundance: NA
CDR3aa: CASSPDRGNQPQHF